These 31 T cell receptor beta chains share one sample of origin, sequenced in a study of blood T cells in healthy people across ages. Through a sample-barcoded 5' primer and a J-beta primer mix, a second PCR was run for roughly 6 to 11 cycles. One entry per CDR3 protein results from TCRdb running MiXCR on the 5' RACE reads. The table lists 1.4 million or so distinct CDR3 sequences, approximately 43% of them singletons, with around 4% in the top ten. The sample comprised blood. The receptors derive from a woman aged 18-35 years in good health.

Comment on this clonotype: A much more abundant neighbour one base away suggests this may be a read error. The chain uses TRBV29-1 and TRBJ2-3, with a weak D call TRBD2 (5 bases). The CDR3 has 14 amino acids. Per germline, CDR1 SQVTM and CDR2 ANQGSEA. The CDR3 DNA reads TGCAGCGTTGATGGGTCTGGTTGGGGAGATACGCGGTATTTT. Translation: CSVDGSGWGDTRYF.

This clonotype occurred a few times. Relative to the germline gene, one junction end is altered; a read error may explain this. The rearrangement joins TRBV6-5 to TRBJ2-3; D possibly uses TRBD1 or TRBD2 (6 bases each). The CDR3 spans 15 residues. CDR1 is MNHEY and CDR2 is SVGAGI in the germline V gene. The CDR3 sequence: CASSYFGSGGDTQYF. The CDR3 region has the DNA TGTGCCAGCAGCTACTTCGGGAGTGGGGGCGATACGCAGTATTTT.

The chain is built from TRBV20-1 and TRBJ1-5, with 7 nucleotides matching TRBD1. Trimming at V came to 3 bases and at J to 2 bases, leaving 1 base not matched to a gene. From germline, CDR1 is DFQATT and CDR2 SNEGSKA (reference sequence). The CDR3 is made up of 13 amino acids. The CDR3 loop is CSASDRGNQPQHF. The CDR3 DNA sequence: TGCAGTGCTAGTGACAGGGGCAATCAGCCCCAGCATTTT.

This sequence joins TRBV10-3 and TRBJ2-1, with D possibly being TRBD1 or TRBD2 (6 bases each). The CDR3 consists of 15 residues. The germline CDR1 and CDR2 sequences are ENHRY and SYGVKD. Trimming took 4 bases from V and 2 from J, leaving 12 bases between them. CDR3 in DNA: TGTGCCATCAGTGGAGGCGGGACACCCTACAATGAGCAGTTCTTC. This encodes CAISGGGTPYNEQFF.

The rearrangement joins TRBV7-8 to TRBJ2-5; D tentatively reads TRBD1 or TRBD2 (5 bases each). Germline CDR1 SGHVS, CDR2 FQNEAQ. There are 18 residues in the CDR3. V lost 2 bases and J lost 0, with 19 bases in between. The CDR3 DNA is TGTGCCAGCAGCTTAAGGGCTACCCTTAGGGGACACCAAGAGACCCAGTACTTC. The encoded protein is CASSLRATLRGHQETQYF.

V usage is TRBV3-1 and J usage is TRBJ1-2; 8 bases match TRBD1. Germline CDR1 and CDR2: LGHDT and YNNKEL (reference sequence). With V trimmed by 4 bases and J by 6 bases, 7 bases remained unmatched. The CDR3 has 14 amino acids. CDR3 sequence reads: CASSPRRGQDGYTF. CDR3 nucleotide sequence: TGTGCCAGCAGCCCCCGCAGGGGGCAGGATGGCTACACCTTC. Drawing the rest from reference TRBV3-1 and TRBJ1-2, the complete variable domain is DTAVSQTPKYLVTQMGNDKSIKCEQNLGHDTMYWYKQDSKKFLKIMFSYNNKELIINETVPNRFSPKSPDKAHLNLHINSLELGDSAVYFCASSPRRGQDGYTFGSGTRLTVV.

V and J are TRBV12-3 or TRBV12-4 and TRBJ2-7, with D possibly matching TRBD2 (6 bases). The CDR3 contains 15 residues. V was clipped by 7 bases and J by 7 bases, with 23 bases between them. The CDR3 nucleotides read TGTGCCAGCACCCTAAGGAGTAGCGGATACAATGAGCAGTACTTC. Protein sequence: CASTLRSSGYNEQYF.

This clonotype was recorded once. A much larger clonotype is one base distant, so this may be a read error. V gene TRBV20-1 combines with J gene TRBJ2-6; D is possibly TRBD2 (5 bases). From germline, CDR1 is DFQATT and CDR2 SNEGSKA (reference sequence). This CDR3 is 14 amino acids long. CDR3 protein: CSASPGGWADVLTF. The CDR3 nucleotides are TGCAGTGCTTCCCCCGGAGGCTGGGCCGACGTCCTGACTTTC.

This clonotype was seen a handful of times. V usage is TRBV4-3 and J usage is TRBJ1-5; D gene unclear. CDR3 length: 15 residues. The V end was cut by 8 bases, the J end by 0 bases, with 14 bases between. Germline CDR1 is LGHNA and CDR2 is YSLEER. CDR3 coding DNA: TGCGCCAGCCCTCCCCCGCTGGATAGCAATCAGCCCCAGCATTTT. Its translation: CASPPPLDSNQPQHF.

This clonotype was counted a few times. The gene calls are TRBV7-2 and TRBJ2-4; weak D call: TRBD2 (6 bases). Trimming stripped 1 base from V and 1 base from J, with 11 bases between. The CDR3 totals 16 residues. Germline lookup yields CDR1 SGHTA and CDR2 FQGNSA. CDR3 protein: CASSLVPGVAKNIQYF. CDR3 DNA: TGTGCCAGCAGCTTAGTTCCGGGGGTCGCCAAAAACATTCAGTACTTC.

The chain carries TRBV7-2 and TRBJ2-7; 10 bases line up with TRBD2. Germline CDR1 SGHTA, CDR2 FQGNSA. The CDR3 is 16 residues long. V was pared by 1 base and J by 0 bases, with 3 bases of the junction left unmatched. CDR3 coding DNA: TGTGCCAGCAGCTTAGGTATAGCGGGGGGCTCCTACGAGCAGTACTTC. It encodes CASSLGIAGGSYEQYF.

This clonotype has just a few counts. V gene TRBV12-3 or TRBV12-4 combines with J gene TRBJ1-2; maybe TRBD1 (5 bases). V lost 6 bases and J lost 4, with 12 bases in between. The CDR3 runs to 13 residues. Here the CDR3 reads CASRPTGLYGYTF. For the CDR3, the DNA is TGTGCCAGCAGGCCTACAGGCCTCTATGGCTACACCTTC.

The V and J genes are TRBV5-1 and TRBJ1-4, with TRBD1 identical over 7 bases. There are 16 residues in the CDR3. V shed 1 base and J 6 bases; nucleotides not matched to a gene: 9. CDR1 is SGHRS and CDR2 is YFSETQ in the germline V gene. This chain's CDR3 is CASSLRPAGTDEKLFF. The CDR3 region has the DNA TGCGCCAGCAGCTTGAGGCCGGCAGGGACAGATGAAAAACTGTTTTTT.

J is TRBJ1-5 and V is TRBV7-2; D is undetermined. The V gene lost 1 base and the J gene lost 6 bases, with 4 bases spanning the gap. The CDR3 spans 12 residues. CDR1 is SGHTA and CDR2 is FQGNSA in the germline V gene. The CDR3 DNA reads TGTGCCAGCAGCTTAGATATTCAGCCCCAGCATTTT. Its protein is CASSLDIQPQHF. Full variable domain (rest looked up from reference TRBV7-2 and TRBJ1-5): GAGVSQSPSNKVTEKGKDVELRCDPISGHTALYWYRQSLGQGLEFLIYFQGNSAPDKSGLPSDRFSAERTGGSVSTLTIQRTQQEDSAVYLCASSLDIQPQHFGDGTRLSIL.

Only a few counts were recorded for this clonotype. A much larger clone lies one base from this, so it may be a read error. The J gene is TRBJ2-3, the V gene TRBV6-2 or TRBV6-3, with a tentative D call TRBD2 (5 bases). CDR1 and CDR2 (germline): MNHEY, SVGEGT. The CDR3 is 12 residues long. Trimming left V 2 bases short and J 6 bases short, with 6 bases between. CDR3 sequence reads: CASSYQRDTQYF. The CDR3 DNA reads TGTGCCAGCAGTTACCAGCGGGATACGCAGTATTTT.

There are a few counts of this clonotype. This sequence joins TRBV12-3 or TRBV12-4 and TRBJ2-1; D unresolved. Between the trimmed V and J ends, which lost 10 bases and 6 bases, there was a span of 16 bases. The length of the CDR3 is 13 residues. In nucleotides, the CDR3 is TGTGCCACGCTAAGCTTATCAACCAATGAGCAGTTCTTC. Protein: CATLSLSTNEQFF.

The genes are TRBV24-1 and TRBJ1-2; TRBD1 might be the D (5 bases). Looked up from germline, CDR1 is KGHDR and CDR2 is SFDVKD. The germline V and J ends were trimmed by 2 bases and 7 bases, with 10 bases remaining between them. CDR3 length: 13 residues. Here the CDR3 DNA reads TGTGCCACCAGTGATTCGGAAGGGGCTGGCTACACCTTC. Translated: CATSDSEGAGYTF.

The J gene is TRBJ2-1, the V gene TRBV4-3; a possible D gene is TRBD2 (5 bases). The germline V gene has CDR1 LGHNA and CDR2 YSLEER. Trimming stripped 0 bases from V and 6 bases from J, with 15 bases between. The CDR3 loop spans 16 amino acids. The CDR3 sequence: CASSQDFTGLANEQFF. The CDR3 nucleotides read TGCGCCAGCAGCCAAGATTTTACGGGCCTAGCCAATGAGCAGTTCTTC.

Comments on this clonotype: The junction departs from germline at one end; a sequencing error may be responsible. The chain uses TRBV7-2 and TRBJ1-2; a possible D gene is TRBD1 (5 bases). The CDR3 contains 11 residues. From germline, CDR1 is SGHTA and CDR2 FQGNSA. The CDR3 nucleotides are TGTGCCGGCAGCCCGAGGACAGGCTACACCTTC. Amino acids: CAGSPRTGYTF.

J is TRBJ2-7 and V is TRBV2; D is possibly TRBD2 (6 bases). Germline V gene lookup returns CDR1 SNHLY and CDR2 FYNNEI. The CDR3 sequence is 13 residues long. V lost 2 bases, J lost 6 bases, and 11 bases lay in between. The CDR3 DNA reads as TGTGCCAGCAGTGAAACCCAGGGAGGCGAGCAGTACTTC. It encodes CASSETQGGEQYF.

Concerning this clonotype: Just one base apart from a much larger clone, this may be a read error. This chain uses TRBV7-9 with TRBJ2-7; D ambiguous. The CDR3 is 13 amino acids. V gave up 5 bases and J gave up 2 bases, with 10 bases separating them. Germline loops: CDR1 SEHNR, CDR2 FQNEAQ (reference sequence). The chain's CDR3 is CASSSQIPYEQYF. In DNA form, the CDR3 reads TGTGCCAGCAGCAGTCAAATACCCTACGAGCAGTACTTC.

This clonotype appeared a few times. V is TRBV6-2 or TRBV6-3 and J is TRBJ1-2, with TRBD1 matching over 9 bases. V was clipped by 4 bases and J by 7 bases; unmatched bases: 7. The CDR3 contains 14 residues. Germline V gene data show CDR1 as MNHEY and CDR2 as SVGEGT. The CDR3 spells CASSLRGTGSGYTF. DNA for the CDR3: TGTGCCAGCAGTTTGCGAGGGACAGGGAGTGGCTACACCTTC.

The chain couples TRBV15 to TRBJ1-2; no clear D. CDR1 LNHNV and CDR2 YYDKDF come from the germline V gene (reference sequence). V lost 0 bases and J lost 6, with 5 bases in between. CDR3 length: 12 residues. The CDR3 coding sequence is TGTGCCACCAGCAGAGAATGGGATGGCTACACCTTC. This encodes CATSREWDGYTF.

This rearrangement joins TRBV24-1 to TRBJ2-1, with a possible D match to TRBD2 (5 bases). Deletions cut 4 bases from V and 6 bases from J, with 9 bases between. The CDR3 totals 13 residues. Germline V gene sequence: CDR1 KGHDR, CDR2 SFDVKD. The CDR3 region has the DNA TGTGCCACCAGTGACCCGGACTTCAATGAGCAGTTCTTC. Protein sequence: CATSDPDFNEQFF.

The chain couples TRBV2 to TRBJ2-1; 14 bases match TRBD2. CDR1 and CDR2 (germline): SNHLY, FYNNEI. The CDR3 contains 15 residues. V trimming: 5 bases; J trimming: 10 bases; junction bases outside the gene matches: 7. CDR3: CASSQTSGRAGEQFF. CDR3 coding DNA: TGTGCCAGCAGTCAGACTAGCGGGAGGGCCGGGGAGCAGTTCTTC.

The chain links TRBV20-1 to TRBJ2-7, with D possibly TRBD2 on 5 matching bases. Germline V lookup: CDR1 DFQATT, CDR2 SNEGSKA (reference sequence). V lost 2 bases and J 1 base, leaving 9 bases between the germline ends. This CDR3 has 13 amino acids. CDR3 region: CSARNRESYEQYF. The CDR3 DNA follows: TGCAGTGCTAGAAATCGGGAATCCTACGAGCAGTACTTC.

There are many counts of this clonotype. A junction boundary mismatches the germline segment, possibly from a read error. This chain links TRBV7-9 with TRBJ1-4; 10 nucleotides match TRBD1. CDR1 SEHNR and CDR2 FQNEAQ come from the germline V gene (reference sequence). The CDR3 is made up of 14 amino acids. The CDR3 DNA is TGCGCCAGCAGCTCGGGACAGGGGAATGAAAAACTGTTTTTT. Protein sequence: CASSSGQGNEKLFF.

This clonotype was observed a handful of times. The genes are TRBV7-9 and TRBJ1-4; unclear D gene. V was trimmed by 1 base and J by 8 bases, leaving 11 bases between them. Germline lookup yields CDR1 SEHNR and CDR2 FQNEAQ (reference sequence). The CDR3 runs 14 residues. The CDR3 here is CASSLGSAGEKLFF. The CDR3 DNA sequence: TGTGCCAGCAGCTTAGGATCTGCGGGAGAAAAACTGTTTTTT. Full variable domain (rest looked up from reference TRBV7-9 and TRBJ1-4): DTGVSQNPRHKITKRGQNVTFRCDPISEHNRLYWYRQTLGQGPEFLTYFQNEAQLEKSRLLSDRFSAERPKGSFSTLEIQRTEQGDSAMYLCASSLGSAGEKLFFGSGTQLSVL.

This clonotype was seen at least ten times. The V and J genes are TRBV12-3 or TRBV12-4 and TRBJ2-7; the D gene is possibly TRBD2 (5 bases). The CDR3 consists of 16 residues. V was shortened by 2 bases and J by 1 base, with 15 bases between the two germline ends. The CDR3 region has the DNA TGTGCCAGCAGTTTAAATGGAGGAGAAATATCCTACGAGCAGTACTTC. Encoded protein: CASSLNGGEISYEQYF.

The V gene is TRBV5-1, the J gene TRBJ2-1; D may match TRBD1 or TRBD2 (6 bases each). There are 14 residues in the CDR3. V was clipped by 5 bases and J by 8 bases, with 17 bases between them. The V gene's germline CDR1 is SGHRS and CDR2 YFSETQ. CDR3 sequence reads: CASRKGGQSDEQFF. The CDR3, as DNA: TGCGCCAGCAGGAAGGGGGGCCAATCTGATGAGCAGTTCTTC.

This rearrangement joins TRBV7-8 to TRBJ1-2; 7 positions agree with TRBD1. The CDR3 has 15 residues. The germline gives CDR1 SGHVS, CDR2 FQNEAQ. V was clipped by 5 bases and J by 8 bases; unmatched bases: 14. CDR3 amino acids: CASSTSDRARRGYTF. The CDR3, as DNA: TGTGCCAGCAGCACTTCCGACAGGGCCCGACGGGGCTACACCTTC.